This is a list of T cell receptor beta chains from one sample in a study of cytomegalovirus exposure and HLA in healthy donors. The data were produced by immunoSEQ multiplex PCR, yet TCRdb's version contains in-frame clones alone and is incomplete. The repertoire has roughly 150,000 clones, around 80% of them found once; the top ten carry approximately 2.1%. The sequenced sample consisted of PBMCs. The receptors here all came from a male donor in good health and CMV-seronegative. Both conserved end residues are part of each CDR3.

J,V,CDR3
TRBJ2-7,TRBV29-1,CSAGSGGSYEQYF
TRBJ2-7,TRBV29-1,CSADTGQGEQYF
TRBJ1-2,TRBV5-1,CASSLVEGTGYTF
TRBJ2-5,TRBV7-2,CASSAIREAETQYF
TRBJ1-5,TRBV6-5,CASSPPGQNQPQHF
TRBJ2-1,TRBV4-1,CASSHVTSAEQFF
TRBJ2-3,TRBV19,CASRKRGRSTDTQYF
TRBJ1-2,TRBV4-2,CASSTRQGRGYGYTF
TRBJ2-4,TRBV29-1,CSVALLGGIQYF
TRBJ1-2,TRBV7-8,CASSLDPAGYGYTF
TRBJ2-2,TRBV5-1,CASSLDSPTNTGELFF
TRBJ2-7,TRBV7-2,CASANGGAYEQYF
TRBJ1-1,TRBV6-1,CASSRQGEAFF
TRBJ2-5,TRBV4-1,CASSSGTSGIYHQETQYF
TRBJ2-7,TRBV30,CAFTGEGSYEQYF
TRBJ1-3,TRBV11-2,CASSLSITSGNTIYF
TRBJ2-5,TRBV5-1,CASSYPDRKETQYF
TRBJ2-7,TRBV14,CASSQSLLREQYF
TRBJ2-7,TRBV7-9,CASSRDRDPYEQYF
TRBJ1-5,TRBV7-2,CASSLDREYQPQHF
TRBJ2-3,TRBV4-3,CASSQRPTSSGGQPADTQYF
TRBJ2-5,TRBV9,CASSVVGGVGLETQYF
TRBJ2-4,TRBV10-3,CAISDSQLEAKNIQYF
TRBJ2-2,TRBV11-2,CASSMGRGELFF
TRBJ1-4,TRBV18,CASSNSGQNEKLFF
TRBJ1-1,TRBV14,CASSRSLRGRAEAFF
TRBJ2-1,TRBV9,CASSLTAGAANVGGQFF
TRBJ1-1,TRBV20-1,CSASRGTEAFF